The sample holds many counts of the clone carrying this T cell receptor beta chain. Regions amplified from RNA transcripts were the TCR beta CDR3 regions. TCR CDR3 regions were first amplified by RT-PCR with HTBI primers. TCRdb reprocessed the multiplex PCR reads with MiXCR, giving one entry per CDR3 protein. The sample yields around 440,000 distinct CDR3 sequences, 15% to 18% seen once. Trimming removed 11 bases at V and 5 bases at J, with 16 bases between. This CDR3 spans 12 amino acids. Germline-derived CDR1 and CDR2 are ENHRY and SYGVKD. The sample comes from a study of T cells in Graves' hyperthyroidism and ophthalmopathy. Every diagnosis used clinical symptoms, serum thyroxine and TRAb, thyroid ultrasound and orbital computed tomography.

Specimen: blood. This sequence originates from a woman between 18 and 29 years old with Graves' hyperthyroidism. V is TRBV10-3 and J is TRBJ2-7, with D possibly being TRBD1 (6 bases). The DNA for the CDR3 is TGTGCCGTGAAGCAGGGGAAGGACGAGCAGTACTTC. This translates into CAVKQGKDEQYF.